These 13 T cell receptor beta chains came from one sample sequenced in a study of EBV T-cell therapy then PD-1 blockade in nasopharyngeal carcinoma. Treatment reported: AdE1-LMPpoly-expanded autologous EBV-specific T-cell therapy followed by anti-PD-1 nivolumab. Produced via immunoSEQ multiplex PCR; TCRdb's table is partial and in-frame only. The sample shows 15,000 or so clones, around four fifths of them seen only once. The antigens these receptors bind are not known. The sample was CD8+ T cells from blood, taken at roughly day 97 from a patient whose treatment included autologous EBV-specific T cells and nivolumab. The receptors shown here come from a man aged 40-49 years with nasopharyngeal carcinoma.

This clone has only a few counts. The V and J genes are TRBV4-2 and TRBJ1-5, with 7 bases identical to TRBD1. The germline V gene encodes CDR1 LGHNA and CDR2 YNFKEQ. The CDR3 covers 13 residues. Trimming cost V 0 bases and J 15 bases; bases outside gene matches: 8. The DNA for the CDR3 is TGTGCCAGCAGCCAAGAAGGACAGGTCAATTTGCATTTT. It is translated as CASSQEGQVNLHF.

This sequence joins TRBV2 and TRBJ1-4; the match to TRBD1 covers 10 bases. Germline V gene sequence: CDR1 SNHLY, CDR2 FYNNEI. The CDR3 covers 14 residues. V lost 3 bases and J lost 8; bases outside the gene matches: 3. CDR3 in DNA: TGTGCCAGCAGTGACCGGACAGGGGGAGAAAAACTGTTTTTT. Translating gives CASSDRTGGEKLFF.

V is TRBV2 and J is TRBJ1-5, with 10 bases identical to TRBD1. This CDR3 spans 12 amino acids. Per germline, CDR1 SNHLY and CDR2 FYNNEI. Trimming took 6 bases from V and 16 from J; bases not matched to a gene: 9. This CDR3 is CASRGRTGGHHF. DNA for the CDR3: TGTGCCAGCAGGGGGCGGACAGGGGGACATCATTTT.

This clone was detected a few times. The chain has TRBV5-1 and TRBJ2-7; D may correspond to TRBD1 or TRBD2 (5 bases each). CDR3 length: 16 amino acids. V lost 1 base to trimming and J lost 3 bases, with 17 bases between them. CDR1 is SGHRS, CDR2 YFSETQ, per germline. CDR3 amino acids: CASSLLGDRSGYEQYF. The DNA of the CDR3 is TGCGCCAGCAGCTTGCTCGGGGACCGCTCAGGCTACGAGCAGTACTTC.

V gene TRBV3-1 (or the pseudogene TRBV3-2) combines with J gene TRBJ1-2; D remains unclear. The CDR3 is 14 residues long. Germline V gives CDR1 LGHDT, CDR2 YNNKEL (reference sequence). Trimming stripped 0 bases from V and 7 bases from J, with 12 bases between. The CDR3 DNA follows: TGTGCCAGCAGCCAAGATCCGGGTATAGGTGGCTACACCTTC. Its translation is CASSQDPGIGGYTF.

This clone was found once. This chain connects TRBV6-2 or TRBV6-3 to TRBJ1-5, with D unclear. Trimming removed 0 bases from V and 6 bases from J, with 6 bases in between. Germline V gene sequence: CDR1 MNHEY, CDR2 SVGEGT. This CDR3 spans 13 amino acids. CDR3 in DNA: TGTGCCAGCAGTTACTCCCCAAGTCAGCCCCAGCATTTT. It codes for CASSYSPSQPQHF.

The V gene is TRBV3-1 (or the pseudogene TRBV3-2), the J gene TRBJ1-4, with 9 positions matching TRBD1. The J segment lost 6 bases and the V segment lost 1 base, leaving 6 bases of the junction unmatched. Germline lookup yields CDR1 LGHDT and CDR2 YNNKEL (reference sequence). This CDR3 is 16 amino acids long. As DNA, the CDR3 is TGTGCCAGCAGCCAAGGAGTGGGACAGGGACATGAAAAACTGTTTTTT. The encoded protein is CASSQGVGQGHEKLFF.

The rearrangement links TRBV5-6 to TRBJ2-1, with 7 bases identical to TRBD1. V lost 1 base and J lost 2; bases outside the gene matches: 3. Germline CDR1 reads SGHDT; CDR2 reads YYEEEE. The CDR3 spans 15 residues. The CDR3 region has the DNA TGTGCCAGCAGCTTGAGGGGGCGGCCCTACAATGAGCAGTTCTTC. This sequence encodes CASSLRGRPYNEQFF.

The chain has TRBV7-9 and TRBJ2-3, with D tentatively TRBD1 (6 bases). Deletions cut 4 bases from V and 0 bases from J, with 20 bases between. The germline gives CDR1 SEHNR, CDR2 FQNEAQ (reference sequence). CDR3 size: 18 residues. CDR3 amino acids: CASSSNTGNVLSTDTQYF. The CDR3 DNA follows: TGTGCCAGCAGCTCCAATACAGGGAACGTTCTTAGCACAGATACGCAGTATTTT.

V gene TRBV4-1 combines with J gene TRBJ1-6; D not certain. The CDR3 is made up of 13 amino acids. CDR1 and CDR2 from the germline V gene are MGHRA and YSYEKL. The V end was cut by 3 bases, the J end by 6 bases, with 6 bases between. CDR3 in amino acids: CASSQTSNSPLHF. CDR3 in DNA: TGCGCCAGCAGCCAGACTTCTAATTCACCCCTCCACTTT.

The V gene is TRBV7-8, the J gene TRBJ1-5; D not certain. This CDR3 region has 15 residues. CDR1 SGHVS and CDR2 FQNEAQ come from the germline V gene. Trimming stripped 3 bases from V and 3 bases from J, with 12 bases between. The CDR3 DNA reads as TGTGCCAGCAGCTTCAGTCGGATGAACAATCAGCCCCAGCATTTT. This encodes CASSFSRMNNQPQHF. Full variable domain (outside the CDR3, taken from reference TRBV7-8 and TRBJ1-5): GAGVSQSPRYKVAKRGQDVALRCDPISGHVSLFWYQQALGQGPEFLTYFQNEAQLDKSGLPSDRFFAERPEGSVSTLKIQRTQQEDSAVYLCASSFSRMNNQPQHFGDGTRLSIL.

J is TRBJ1-5 and V is TRBV6-1, with 8 bases aligning to TRBD1. Trimming cost V 3 bases and J 0 bases; bases outside gene matches: 7. This CDR3 comprises 17 residues. Germline V gene data show CDR1 as MNHNS and CDR2 as SASEGT. CDR3 in DNA: TGTGCCAGCAGTGAGGGACAGGACCTAAATAGCAATCAGCCCCAGCATTTT. Translated: CASSEGQDLNSNQPQHF.

The chain employs TRBV4-1 and TRBJ2-2, with 7 bases that match TRBD1. Trimming removed 6 bases from V and 4 bases from J; junction bases left unmatched: 5. Germline CDR1 is MGHRA and CDR2 is YSYEKL. The CDR3 spans 14 residues. Here the CDR3 reads CASSLDRSTGELFF. In DNA, the CDR3 is TGCGCCAGCAGTCTGGACAGGAGCACCGGGGAGCTGTTTTTT.